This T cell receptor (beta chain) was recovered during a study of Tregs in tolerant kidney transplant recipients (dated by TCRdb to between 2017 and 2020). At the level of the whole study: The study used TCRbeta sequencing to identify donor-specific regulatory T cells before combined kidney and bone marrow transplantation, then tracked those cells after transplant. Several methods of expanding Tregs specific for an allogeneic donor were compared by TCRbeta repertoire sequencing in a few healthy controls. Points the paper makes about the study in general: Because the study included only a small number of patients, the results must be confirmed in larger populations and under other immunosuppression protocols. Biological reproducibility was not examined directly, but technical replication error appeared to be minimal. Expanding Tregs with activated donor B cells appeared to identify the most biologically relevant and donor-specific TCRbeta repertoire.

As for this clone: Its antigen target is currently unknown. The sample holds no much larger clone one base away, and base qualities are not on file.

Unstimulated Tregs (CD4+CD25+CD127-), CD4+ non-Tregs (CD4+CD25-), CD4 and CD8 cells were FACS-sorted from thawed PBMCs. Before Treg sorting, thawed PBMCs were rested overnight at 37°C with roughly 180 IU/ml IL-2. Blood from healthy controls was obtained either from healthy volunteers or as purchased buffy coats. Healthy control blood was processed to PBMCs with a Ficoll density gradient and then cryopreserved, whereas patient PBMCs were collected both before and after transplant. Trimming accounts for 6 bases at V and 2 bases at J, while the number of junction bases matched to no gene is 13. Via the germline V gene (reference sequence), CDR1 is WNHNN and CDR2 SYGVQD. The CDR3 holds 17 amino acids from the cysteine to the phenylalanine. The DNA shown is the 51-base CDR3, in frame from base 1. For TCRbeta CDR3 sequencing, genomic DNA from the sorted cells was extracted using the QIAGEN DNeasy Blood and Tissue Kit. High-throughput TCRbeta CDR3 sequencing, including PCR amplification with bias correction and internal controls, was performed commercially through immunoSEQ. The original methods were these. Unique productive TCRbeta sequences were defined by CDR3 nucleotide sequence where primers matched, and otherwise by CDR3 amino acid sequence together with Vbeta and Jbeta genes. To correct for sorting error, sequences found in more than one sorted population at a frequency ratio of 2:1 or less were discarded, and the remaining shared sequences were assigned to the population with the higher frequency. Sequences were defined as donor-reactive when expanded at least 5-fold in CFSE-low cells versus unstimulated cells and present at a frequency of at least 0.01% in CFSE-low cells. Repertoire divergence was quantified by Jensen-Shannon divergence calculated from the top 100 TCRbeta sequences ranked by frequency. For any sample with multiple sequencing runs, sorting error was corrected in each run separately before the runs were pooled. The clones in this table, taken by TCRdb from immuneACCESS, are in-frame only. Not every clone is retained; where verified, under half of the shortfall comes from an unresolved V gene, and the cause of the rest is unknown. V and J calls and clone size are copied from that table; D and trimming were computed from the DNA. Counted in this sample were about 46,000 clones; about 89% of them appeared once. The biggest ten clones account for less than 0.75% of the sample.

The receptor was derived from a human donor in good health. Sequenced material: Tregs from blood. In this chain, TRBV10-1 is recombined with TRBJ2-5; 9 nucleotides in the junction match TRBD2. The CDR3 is CASRGGVAGVGQETQYF. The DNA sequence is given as TGCGCCAGCAGAGGAGGAGTAGCGGGAGTGGGGCAAGAGACCCAGTACTTC.